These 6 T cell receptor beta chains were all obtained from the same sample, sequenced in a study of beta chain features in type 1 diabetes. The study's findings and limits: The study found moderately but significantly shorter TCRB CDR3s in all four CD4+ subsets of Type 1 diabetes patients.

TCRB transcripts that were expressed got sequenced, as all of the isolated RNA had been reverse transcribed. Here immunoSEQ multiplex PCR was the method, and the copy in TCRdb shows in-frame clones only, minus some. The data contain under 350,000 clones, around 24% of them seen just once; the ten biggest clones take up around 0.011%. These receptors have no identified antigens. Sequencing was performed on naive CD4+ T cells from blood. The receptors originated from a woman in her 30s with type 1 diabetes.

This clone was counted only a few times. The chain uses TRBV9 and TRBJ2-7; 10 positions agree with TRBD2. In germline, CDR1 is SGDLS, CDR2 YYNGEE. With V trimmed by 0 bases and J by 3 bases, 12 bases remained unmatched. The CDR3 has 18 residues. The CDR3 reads CASSVEPGGLAGDYEQYF. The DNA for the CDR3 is TGTGCCAGCAGCGTAGAACCGGGTGGGCTAGCGGGAGACTACGAGCAGTACTTC.

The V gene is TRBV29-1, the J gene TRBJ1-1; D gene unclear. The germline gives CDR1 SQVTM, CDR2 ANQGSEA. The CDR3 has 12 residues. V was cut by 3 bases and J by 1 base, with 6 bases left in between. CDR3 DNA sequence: TGCAGCGTTGATCAGCGGAACACTGAAGCTTTCTTT. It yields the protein CSVDQRNTEAFF.

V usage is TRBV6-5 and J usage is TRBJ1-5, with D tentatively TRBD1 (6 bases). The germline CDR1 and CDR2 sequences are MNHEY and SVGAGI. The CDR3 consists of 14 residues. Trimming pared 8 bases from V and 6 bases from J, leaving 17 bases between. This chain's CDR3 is CASRNHRDGQPQHF. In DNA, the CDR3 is TGTGCCAGCCGAAATCACAGGGATGGTCAGCCCCAGCATTTT.

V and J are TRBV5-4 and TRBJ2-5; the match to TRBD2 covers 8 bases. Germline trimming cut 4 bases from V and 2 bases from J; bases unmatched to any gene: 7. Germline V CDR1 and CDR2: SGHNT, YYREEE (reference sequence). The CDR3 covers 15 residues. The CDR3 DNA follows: TGTGCCAGCAGCATGCCTAGCGGGCGTCAAGAGACCCAGTACTTC. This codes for CASSMPSGRQETQYF.

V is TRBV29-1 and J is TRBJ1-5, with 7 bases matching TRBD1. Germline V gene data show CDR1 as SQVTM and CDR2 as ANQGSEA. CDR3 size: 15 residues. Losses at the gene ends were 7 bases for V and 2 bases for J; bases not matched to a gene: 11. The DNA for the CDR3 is TGCAGCGCTCCAGACAGGGCGGGTGGCAATCAGCCCCAGCATTTT. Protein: CSAPDRAGGNQPQHF. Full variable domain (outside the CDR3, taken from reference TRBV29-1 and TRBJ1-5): SAVISQKPSRDICQRGTSLTIQCQVDSQVTMMFWYRQQPGQSLTLIATANQGSEATYESGFVIDKFPISRPNLTFSTLTVSNMSPEDSSIYLCSAPDRAGGNQPQHFGDGTRLSIL.

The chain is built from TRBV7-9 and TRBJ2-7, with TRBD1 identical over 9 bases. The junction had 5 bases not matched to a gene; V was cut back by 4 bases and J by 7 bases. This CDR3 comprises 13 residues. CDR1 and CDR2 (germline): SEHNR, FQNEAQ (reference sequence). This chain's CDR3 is CASSSWTGEEQYF. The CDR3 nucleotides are TGTGCCAGCAGCTCGTGGACAGGGGAAGAGCAGTACTTC. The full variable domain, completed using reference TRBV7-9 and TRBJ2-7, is DTGVSQNPRHKITKRGQNVTFRCDPISEHNRLYWYRQTLGQGPEFLTYFQNEAQLEKSRLLSDRFSAERPKGSFSTLEIQRTEQGDSAMYLCASSSWTGEEQYFGPGTRLTVT.